This T cell receptor beta chain was captured in a study of T cell repertoires in cytomegalovirus infection. Turning to the study itself: Researchers turned to recently identified HLA-C-restricted CMV epitopes as well as well-studied HLA-B-restricted ones. Both CMV infection and a matching HLA type were indicated by public TCR beta signatures.

TCRdb reprocessed the reads via MiXCR and lists one record per CDR3 protein. The table records 75,000 to 95,000 distinct CDR3 sequences, about half of them present only once. For this clonotype: Its specificity is not known.

Study outcomes and limitations: Clonotype analysis showed dominance of the ex vivo response by HLA-C-restricted CMV-specific TCR beta clonotypes. Cumulative public TCR beta family frequency identified CMV carriers with the relevant HLA.

CDR3 size: 14 residues. Between the trimmed V and J ends, which lost 3 bases and 4 bases, there was a span of 12 bases. The sequenced sample was CD8+ T cells from cultured PBMCs, obtained from culture after CMV antigen stimulation. This chain joins TRBV12-3 or TRBV12-4 and TRBJ1-1; D is uncertain. This receptor was obtained from a human donor in good health (CMV status not recorded). Some clones in this sample may be carry-over from other donors' samples. The CDR3 nucleotides read TGTGCCAGCAGTTTGGGCCCTTCGGGCACTGAAGCTTTCTTT. Translation gives CASSLGPSGTEAFF.